The source of this T cell receptor (beta chain) is a study of T cells after yellow fever vaccination. V was cut by 4 bases and J by 5 bases, with 5 bases left in between. This CDR3 comprises 11 residues. Germline V gene lookup returns CDR1 SGHKS and CDR2 YYEKEE (reference sequence). TCRdb reprocessed the 5' RACE reads via MiXCR and lists one record per CDR3 protein. Of about 580,000 distinct CDR3 sequences in the sample, about a sixth were seen once. This clonotype was counted a few times. The source was PBMCs, collected 5 to 6 days after the first yellow fever vaccination. The chain is built from TRBV5-5 and TRBJ2-3, with unresolved D. This TCR was sampled from a man aged 18 to 29 who received the YFV17D yellow fever vaccine. The CDR3 DNA reads TGTGCCAGCAGCCAATTAGATACGCAGTATTTT. Its translation: CASSQLDTQYF.